The rows below give T cell receptor beta chains drawn from one sample of a study of response to subunit inactivated influenza vaccine. Each CDR3 protein is one row after TCRdb ran MiXCR on the RT-PCR reads. The data hold about 500,000 distinct CDR3 sequences, with approximately 7.7% observed a single time. The source material was PBMCs from blood, sampled roughly 24 months after vaccination. The receptors here all came from a man aged 50 to 69 who received an inactivated influenza vaccine. Each CDR3 is given with its conserved first and last residue. A D gene is named only where the DNA matches it firmly. Rows give clone size only sometimes, using once, few, many, or a class for an expanded clone.

d_gene,v_gene,abundance,j_gene,CDR3aa,CDR3nt
.,TRBV20-1,few,TRBJ1-3,CSAFPRTGTPKSGNTIYF,TGCAGTGCCTTTCCCCGCACCGGGACGCCAAAATCTGGAAACACCATATATTTT
TRBD1,TRBV7-6,few,TRBJ2-7,CASSSTGGNEQYF,TGTGCCAGCAGCTCCACAGGGGGTAACGAGCAGTACTTC
.,TRBV7-2,many,TRBJ1-5,CASSFHINQPQHF,TGTGCCAGCAGCTTCCATATCAATCAGCCCCAGCATTTT
TRBD1,TRBV10-3,.,TRBJ1-6,CAISRSLGQGNSPLHF,TGTGCCATCAGTCGAAGTTTGGGACAGGGAAATTCACCCCTCCACTTT
TRBD2,TRBV29-1,many,TRBJ2-3,CSGTSGTDTQYF,TGCAGCGGGACTAGCGGCACAGATACGCAGTATTTT
TRBD1,TRBV6-5,.,TRBJ1-2,CASSNLDRVDGYTF,TGTGCCAGCAGTAACCTGGACAGGGTCGATGGCTACACCTTC
.,TRBV30,.,TRBJ2-1,CAWSVGGYNEQFF,TGTGCCTGGAGTGTAGGGGGCTACAATGAGCAGTTCTTC
TRBD1,TRBV20-1,.,TRBJ2-3,CSAREILTGDTDTQYF,TGCAGTGCTAGGGAGATATTGACAGGGGATACAGATACGCAGTATTTT
TRBD1,TRBV9,few,TRBJ1-1,CASSVGGRGPYTEAFF,TGTGCCAGCAGCGTAGGAGGGAGGGGGCCATACACTGAAGCTTTCTTT
.,TRBV10-3,.,TRBJ1-2,CAISEEGAVGYTF,TGTGCCATCAGTGAAGAAGGGGCGGTAGGCTACACCTTC